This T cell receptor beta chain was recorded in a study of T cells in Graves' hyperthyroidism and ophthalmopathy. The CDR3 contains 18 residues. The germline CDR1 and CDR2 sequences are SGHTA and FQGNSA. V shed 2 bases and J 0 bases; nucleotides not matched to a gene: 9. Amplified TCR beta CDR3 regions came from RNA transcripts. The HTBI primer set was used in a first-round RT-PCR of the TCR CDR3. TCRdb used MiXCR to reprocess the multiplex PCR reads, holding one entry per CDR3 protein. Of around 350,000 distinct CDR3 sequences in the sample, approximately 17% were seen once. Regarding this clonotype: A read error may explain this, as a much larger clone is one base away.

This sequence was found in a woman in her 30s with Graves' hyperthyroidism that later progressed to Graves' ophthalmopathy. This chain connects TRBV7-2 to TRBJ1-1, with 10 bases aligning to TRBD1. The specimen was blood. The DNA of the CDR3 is TGTGCCAGCAGCTTATCTAGGGGACAGGGGACAGTGAACACTGAAGCTTTCTTT. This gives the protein CASSLSRGQGTVNTEAFF.